Given below is one TCR beta chain in context. Its antigen is not yet known. No base-level quality is on record; no much larger clone is a single base apart. The sample belongs to a study of beta chain features in type 1 diabetes (dated by TCRdb to the late 2010s). Background on the whole study: Mean age, gender distribution, total cell number and subset yield did not differ between patients and healthy donors. Naive and central memory subsets were obtained from all 30 or so donors, but regulatory and stem cell-like memory subsets were isolated from only 8 patients and roughly eight healthy donors. Across all samples, 90 million to 130 million sorted cells were examined, and cell number per subset correlated strongly with RNA yield. In the study, TCRB repertoires of sorted circulating CD4+ T cell subsets from recently diagnosed type 1 diabetes patients were compared with those of matched healthy donors. General study outcomes and caveats: Type 1 diabetes patients showed a moderate but significant shortening of TCRB CDR3 length in all four CD4+ subsets. Only small numbers of individuals were included in the HLA sub-analyses, which left unresolved whether HLA type had any influence on TCRB rearrangement. Because cDNA was sequenced instead of genomic DNA, activated cells with high expression could be over-represented, although the groups did not differ in activation or CD3 levels. PCR might favor shorter templates, but patient and control samples were amplified and corrected together, so any skew would affect both groups equally. The naive, central memory and regulatory TCRB repertoires appeared to resemble one another more closely among patients than among healthy donors. Patients with type 1 diabetes made fewer insertions and deleted more nucleotides at VDJ recombination sites, implying thymic rearrangement abnormalities.

From each donor, a single peripheral blood sample of about 116 mL on average was drawn into heparinised tubes. A BD FACSAria II and a panel including CD45RO, CCR7, CD25, CD127, CD95 and CD27 were used to sort naive, central memory, regulatory and stem cell-like memory CD4+ T cells. A purity above 98% was achieved for all sorted populations. Right away, PBMCs were isolated by Lymphoprep density gradient centrifugation and were stained directly, with no culture step. To minimize batch effects, samples were stained and sorted in pairs, one healthy donor with one patient per experiment. The entire amount of isolated RNA was reverse transcribed using the High Capacity cDNA Reverse Transcription Kit, so the sequenced TCRB transcripts were expressed ones. Deep immunoSEQ sequencing was applied to naive, central memory and regulatory T cell samples, giving an average of about 3.7 million total reads per sample. Sorted cells were lysed in RLT buffer, and RNA was extracted using DNase-treated RNeasy Micro or Mini kits according to cell number. To prevent cross-contamination, each cell subset was processed individually, whereas patient and healthy donor samples were processed jointly. The immunoSEQ multiplex PCR was used to amplify TCRB sequences from cDNA, yielding 87-bp fragments that span the CDR3 region. Sequencing of the amplicons was performed on the Illumina HiSeq platform. For the original study's pipeline: Synthetic template baselines were used to correct PCR bias computationally, reads within Hamming distance 2 were collapsed, and singletons that could not be merged were discarded. Reads were aligned against IMGT so that V, D and J genes, CDR3 length and insertions or deletions at six rearrangement sites could be assigned. Clonotype counts were normalized to sorted cell number within each subset before computing true diversity and Gini coefficients with the tcR R package. The overlap coefficient, calculated on TCRB nucleotide sequences, was used to quantify repertoire sharing. Sourced from immuneACCESS, this table was stored by TCRdb with only in-frame sequences that have V and J called. A share of the clones is absent; for the studies checked, an unresolved V gene accounts for under half, and the remainder has no known explanation. V and J calls and clone size are those listed in that table; D and trimming were worked out from the DNA. The sample includes around 180,000 clones, with 7.8% observed a single time. Approximately 0.85% of the sample is held by the ten biggest clonotypes.

This TCR was recovered from a woman aged 40 to 50 with type 1 diabetes. The sequenced sample was central memory CD4+ T cells from blood.

The nucleotide sequence reads as follows: TGTGCCAGCAGCCCGGAGGGAGATACGCAGTATTTT. This translates into CASSPEGDTQYF. The chain is assembled from TRBV5-4 and TRBJ2-3; TRBD2 might be the D gene, on 6 matching bases. A distance of 8 bases separates the germline ends of V and J, which lose 4 bases and 5 bases respectively. From the cysteine through the phenylalanine, the CDR3 covers 12 amino acids. The read is trimmed to its CDR3 DNA, 36 bases read in frame from base 1. For CDR1 and CDR2, the germline V gene (reference sequence) lists SGHNT and YYREEE.